This is a list of T cell receptor beta chains from one sample in a study of cytomegalovirus exposure and HLA in healthy donors. Assay: immunoSEQ multiplex PCR; the TCRdb copy retains only in-frame clones and omits some. The repertoire holds roughly 130,000 clones, with 65% to 85% as singletons. Material for sequencing was PBMCs. These receptors came from a woman in her 40s in good health and CMV-seronegative. Each CDR3 is given without its conserved first and last residue. A row's size may be missing; if present it is once, few, many or a size class.

V gene: TRBV15
clone size: NA
J gene: TRBJ1-6
CDR3 protein: ATSRERTGFSSPLH

V gene: TRBV18
clone size: NA
J gene: TRBJ2-7
CDR3 protein: ASSPPPQGSEQY

V gene: TRBV6-4
clone size: few
J gene: TRBJ2-1
CDR3 protein: ASIGVSGEQF

V gene: TRBV19
clone size: NA
J gene: TRBJ1-1
CDR3 protein: ASSIRGGMNTEAF

V gene: TRBV30
clone size: once
J gene: TRBJ2-1
CDR3 protein: AWSAAGGFYNEQF

V gene: TRBV6-1
clone size: NA
J gene: TRBJ2-6
CDR3 protein: ASGYSGANGLT

V gene: TRBV5-4
clone size: NA
J gene: TRBJ1-3
CDR3 protein: ASSLQGAEGNTIY

V gene: TRBV5-4
clone size: NA
J gene: TRBJ1-2
CDR3 protein: ATLRTGDGYT

V gene: TRBV27
clone size: NA
J gene: TRBJ2-5
CDR3 protein: ASSQGLWGRETQY

V gene: TRBV6-5
clone size: NA
J gene: TRBJ1-2
CDR3 protein: ASHMGGQRSYT

V gene: TRBV2
clone size: NA
J gene: TRBJ1-2
CDR3 protein: ASRSWDISGFGYGYT

V gene: TRBV30
clone size: NA
J gene: TRBJ1-6
CDR3 protein: AWRDLGGYNSPLH

V gene: TRBV5-1
clone size: NA
J gene: TRBJ1-2
CDR3 protein: ASSLDRANYGYT

V gene: TRBV5-6
clone size: NA
J gene: TRBJ1-1
CDR3 protein: ASSAGTGRTLEAF

V gene: TRBV5-1
clone size: NA
J gene: TRBJ2-7
CDR3 protein: ASSPPGRASQNEQY

V gene: TRBV10-3
clone size: NA
J gene: TRBJ2-1
CDR3 protein: AISPGQARLAGSNEQF

V gene: TRBV30
clone size: few
J gene: TRBJ2-7
CDR3 protein: AWSLPGTGGGEQY

V gene: TRBV7-3
clone size: NA
J gene: TRBJ2-2
CDR3 protein: ASSLNPAGRGSSGELF

V gene: TRBV30
clone size: NA
J gene: TRBJ1-3
CDR3 protein: AWSGTGGGRNTIY

V gene: TRBV28
clone size: NA
J gene: TRBJ2-3
CDR3 protein: ASSLRLAGGPMTDTQY

V gene: TRBV19
clone size: NA
J gene: TRBJ1-4
CDR3 protein: ASSKWQAFGTNEKLF

V gene: TRBV10-3
clone size: NA
J gene: TRBJ1-5
CDR3 protein: AASRVDEPNQPQH

V gene: TRBV6-5
clone size: once
J gene: TRBJ2-7
CDR3 protein: ASSYGGGVSYEQY

V gene: TRBV30
clone size: NA
J gene: TRBJ2-5
CDR3 protein: AWSVSRDRGKETQY

V gene: TRBV12-5
clone size: NA
J gene: TRBJ2-5
CDR3 protein: ASDPRDSSWETQY

V gene: TRBV11-2
clone size: NA
J gene: TRBJ2-2
CDR3 protein: ASSLLAGSGELF

V gene: TRBV9
clone size: NA
J gene: TRBJ2-6
CDR3 protein: ASSVLVGSGANILT

V gene: TRBV5-6
clone size: once
J gene: TRBJ2-3
CDR3 protein: ASSLAGSTDTQY

V gene: TRBV5-1
clone size: NA
J gene: TRBJ1-2
CDR3 protein: ASSGEDYGYT

V gene: TRBV10-3
clone size: NA
J gene: TRBJ2-7
CDR3 protein: AISAGSSSYEQY

V gene: TRBV2
clone size: NA
J gene: TRBJ1-6
CDR3 protein: ASSDFGTANSPLH

V gene: TRBV14
clone size: NA
J gene: TRBJ1-4
CDR3 protein: ASSQDIVGEPF

V gene: TRBV4-1
clone size: NA
J gene: TRBJ1-1
CDR3 protein: ASSHATRGNTEAF

V gene: TRBV9
clone size: NA
J gene: TRBJ1-2
CDR3 protein: ASSAAGWGYT

V gene: TRBV5-6
clone size: NA
J gene: TRBJ2-5
CDR3 protein: ASSLAAGGGQETQY

V gene: TRBV7-9
clone size: NA
J gene: TRBJ1-4
CDR3 protein: ASSPRGLLNEKLF

V gene: TRBV5-1
clone size: NA
J gene: TRBJ2-5
CDR3 protein: ASSWVAGEGETQY

V gene: TRBV28
clone size: NA
J gene: TRBJ2-1
CDR3 protein: ASSLLTSGVSYNEQF

V gene: TRBV6-5
clone size: NA
J gene: TRBJ2-7
CDR3 protein: ASKRTGLIYEQY

V gene: TRBV9
clone size: NA
J gene: TRBJ2-3
CDR3 protein: ASSGPLSTDTQY

V gene: TRBV28
clone size: NA
J gene: TRBJ1-1
CDR3 protein: ASTRTGVGTEAF

V gene: TRBV27
clone size: NA
J gene: TRBJ1-5
CDR3 protein: ASSPGTGGSGQPQH

V gene: TRBV25-1
clone size: NA
J gene: TRBJ2-3
CDR3 protein: ASSGLAGVWDTQY

V gene: TRBV7-2
clone size: NA
J gene: TRBJ2-1
CDR3 protein: ASSSQPGQGEQF

V gene: TRBV7-8
clone size: NA
J gene: TRBJ2-7
CDR3 protein: ASKLTDQSGKRYGEQY

V gene: TRBV19
clone size: NA
J gene: TRBJ2-7
CDR3 protein: ASSPGTHEQY

V gene: TRBV19
clone size: NA
J gene: TRBJ1-5
CDR3 protein: ASSGAGGNQPQH

V gene: TRBV10-1
clone size: NA
J gene: TRBJ1-5
CDR3 protein: ASGGNQPQH

V gene: TRBV6-5
clone size: NA
J gene: TRBJ1-6
CDR3 protein: ASGAGTGHNSPLH

V gene: TRBV27
clone size: NA
J gene: NA
CDR3 protein: ASRLAGDYEQY

V gene: TRBV25-1
clone size: NA
J gene: TRBJ2-5
CDR3 protein: ASIPRVGGLWETQY

V gene: TRBV7-2
clone size: NA
J gene: TRBJ1-1
CDR3 protein: ASSETGDTEAF

V gene: TRBV29-1
clone size: NA
J gene: TRBJ1-2
CDR3 protein: SVELNGYT

V gene: TRBV2
clone size: NA
J gene: TRBJ2-5
CDR3 protein: ASRGRGGGTQY

V gene: TRBV4-1
clone size: NA
J gene: TRBJ1-2
CDR3 protein: ASSQEQLNYGYT

V gene: TRBV7-3
clone size: NA
J gene: TRBJ2-1
CDR3 protein: ASSPGTSGTKIYNEQF

V gene: TRBV27
clone size: NA
J gene: TRBJ2-2
CDR3 protein: ASSFLAGGTGELF

V gene: TRBV6-5
clone size: few
J gene: TRBJ1-5
CDR3 protein: ASSYNFDGNQPQH

V gene: TRBV27
clone size: NA
J gene: TRBJ2-7
CDR3 protein: ASSLGQGHYEQY

V gene: TRBV19
clone size: NA
J gene: TRBJ2-7
CDR3 protein: ASSIARYEQY